The T cell receptor beta chain described here comes from a study of human T cells and chemical hapten exposure. In TCRdb, the RACE reads were re-called with MiXCR into one record per CDR3 protein. The table has about 54,000 distinct CDR3 sequences, around 9.4% seen once. Time point reported: patch test 2, 6 weeks after DPC sensitization. Treatment given: therapeutic diphenylcyclopropenone sensitization with weekly scalp DPC. The authors extracted total RNA from unfractionated whole blood. The ends were cut back, 2 bases at V and 4 bases at J, with 15 bases in the middle. The CDR3 spans 17 residues. Germline V gives CDR1 PRHDT, CDR2 FYEKMQ (reference sequence). This clonotype was found many times. What it binds is unknown. Study-wide results and limits: Donors' alopecia may make their immune response differ from healthy people's. TCRs exceeding 1 in 1000 frequency stayed unchanged with DPC sensitization. There were significantly more large CDR3 similarity clusters among expanded TCRs than among controls.

The starting material was whole blood, obtained in connection with sensitization to the hapten diphenylcyclopropenone (DPC). The receptor's source is a woman in her forties or fifties with alopecia areata. Some clones in this sample may be carry-over from other donors' samples. The chain is built from TRBV13 and TRBJ1-6, with D uncertain. The CDR3 region has the DNA TGTGCCAGCAGCTTAACTGGACTAGGGCAATATAATTCACCCCTCCACTTT. Translation gives CASSLTGLGQYNSPLHF.